The 17 T cell receptor beta chains given below trace back to one sample, sequenced in a study of blood T cell repertoires in COVID-19. Clones were sequenced by immunoSEQ multiplex PCR, and TCRdb holds only the in-frame ones, with some missing. The sample has over 200,000 clones, under 90% seen once. Sequencing was carried out using peripheral blood. All receptors come from a woman aged 80 or over with active or convalescent COVID-19.

The V gene is TRBV28, the J gene TRBJ1-1; maybe TRBD1 (5 bases). Germline CDR1 and CDR2: MDHEN and SYDVKM. The CDR3 spans 13 residues. Trimming cost V 3 bases and J 6 bases, with 11 bases left between them. CDR3 sequence reads: CASSLGGRAEAFF. CDR3 coding DNA: TGTGCCAGCAGTTTGGGGGGTAGGGCTGAAGCTTTCTTT. Full variable domain (outside the CDR3, taken from reference TRBV28 and TRBJ1-1): DVKVTQSSRYLVKRTGEKVFLECVQDMDHENMFWYRQDPGLGLRLIYFSYDVKMKEKGDIPEGYSVSREKKERFSLILESASTNQTSMYLCASSLGGRAEAFFGQGTRLTVV.

The chain links TRBV5-1 to TRBJ2-7; 9 bases are a match to TRBD1. This CDR3 contains 15 residues. The V gene end was trimmed by 4 bases and the J gene end by 3 bases; junction bases not matched to a gene: 8. CDR1 SGHRS and CDR2 YFSETQ come from the germline V gene. For the CDR3, the DNA is TGCGCCAGCAGCCCGGACAGGGGAATGGTCTACGAGCAGTACTTC. This codes for CASSPDRGMVYEQYF.

The gene calls are TRBV9 and TRBJ2-7; 9 nucleotides agree with TRBD2. Germline-derived CDR1 and CDR2 are SGDLS and YYNGEE. J gave up 3 bases and V 4 bases, and 11 bases lay outside the gene matches. This CDR3 spans 16 amino acids. The CDR3 DNA reads TGTGCCAGCAGCTTAGAGTTGCTAGCGGGGATCTACGAGCAGTACTTC. It specifies CASSLELLAGIYEQYF. Using reference TRBV9 and TRBJ2-7 for the parts outside the CDR3, the full variable domain is DSGVTQTPKHLITATGQRVTLRCSPRSGDLSVYWYQQSLDQGLQFLIQYYNGEERAKGNILERFSAQQFPDLHSELNLSSLELGDSALYFCASSLELLAGIYEQYFGPGTRLTVT.

The rearrangement uses TRBV6-6 and TRBJ1-2; D may be TRBD1 (6 bases). V was trimmed by 2 bases and J by 0 bases, leaving 10 bases between them. The CDR3 runs to 15 residues. CDR1 MNHNY and CDR2 SVGAGI come from the germline V gene (reference sequence). The CDR3 loop reads CASSYPGTTNYGYTF. The CDR3 DNA follows: TGTGCCAGCAGTTACCCCGGGACAACTAACTATGGCTACACCTTC.

The chain links TRBV7-2 to TRBJ2-7; tentative D call: TRBD2 (6 bases). Trimming cost V 1 base and J 1 base, with 17 bases left between them. Germline-derived CDR1 and CDR2 are SGHTA and FQGNSA. This CDR3 comprises 17 residues. CDR3 DNA: TGTGCCAGCAGCTTAGGGGTGCAGCGGGTTTATTCCTACGAGCAGTACTTC. Translation: CASSLGVQRVYSYEQYF.

The V and J genes are TRBV7-9 and TRBJ2-2, with 10 bases fitting TRBD1. The CDR3 is 14 amino acids. V was pared by 5 bases and J by 7 bases, with 4 bases of the junction left unmatched. The V gene's germline CDR1 is SEHNR and CDR2 FQNEAQ (reference sequence). The CDR3 region has the DNA TGTGCCAGCAGCGACAGGGGGCTCAGCGGGGAGCTGTTTTTT. Translated, it gives CASSDRGLSGELFF. The full variable domain, with the rest looked up from reference TRBV7-9 and TRBJ2-2, is DTGVSQNPRHKITKRGQNVTFRCDPISEHNRLYWYRQTLGQGPEFLTYFQNEAQLEKSRLLSDRFSAERPKGSFSTLEIQRTEQGDSAMYLCASSDRGLSGELFFGEGSRLTVL.

This clone appeared once. V and J are TRBV7-2 and TRBJ2-3; D unclear. Trimming removed 1 base at V and 6 bases at J, with 8 bases between. The CDR3 extends over 13 amino acids. In germline, CDR1 is SGHTA, CDR2 FQGNSA. The CDR3, as DNA: TGTGCCAGCAGCTTAGGTTACGGGGATACGCAGTATTTT. Translating it yields CASSLGYGDTQYF.

V gene TRBV3-1 (or the pseudogene TRBV3-2) combines with J gene TRBJ2-5; 8 bases align to TRBD1. CDR1 is LGHDT and CDR2 is YNNKEL in the germline V gene (reference sequence). Trimming removed 1 base from V and 6 bases from J; junction bases left unmatched: 13. The CDR3 is 17 residues long. The chain's CDR3 is CASSQAAGQGVRKTQYF. Here the CDR3 DNA reads TGTGCCAGCAGCCAAGCGGCCGGACAGGGAGTCCGAAAGACCCAGTACTTC.

This clone was seen more than once but under ten times. The CDR3 region is CASSLMGQGASNGYTF. CDR3 nucleotides: TGTGCCAGCAGCTTAATGGGTCAGGGGGCTTCCAACGGCTACACCTTC. The gene calls are TRBV7-3 and TRBJ1-2; 8 bases agree with TRBD1. The length of the CDR3 is 16 residues. CDR1 and CDR2 (germline): SGHTA, FQGTGA. J was trimmed by 8 bases and V by 1 base; bases with no gene match: 12.

The chain combines TRBV18 with TRBJ2-4; possibly TRBD1 for D (7 bases). There are 14 residues in the CDR3. V gave up 3 bases and J gave up 8 bases, with 14 bases separating them. The germline V gene has CDR1 KGHSH and CDR2 LQKENI. CDR3 DNA: TGTGCCAGCTCACCCACTGACAGGGAGGACATTCAGTACTTC. Encoded protein: CASSPTDREDIQYF.

This clone was seen a single time. The chain recombines TRBV7-9 with TRBJ1-2, with D tentatively TRBD1 (5 bases). Germline assignment: CDR1 SEHNR and CDR2 FQNEAQ (reference sequence). The CDR3 totals 14 residues. V shed 1 base and J shed 1 base, with 7 bases lying between them. The CDR3 spells CASSLGRGNYGYTF. The CDR3 DNA sequence: TGTGCCAGCAGCTTAGGAAGGGGTAACTATGGCTACACCTTC.

The chain links TRBV15 to TRBJ1-2, with 7 positions matching TRBD1. This CDR3 has 15 amino acids. Germline V gene sequence: CDR1 LNHNV, CDR2 YYDKDF (reference sequence). After removal of 0 bases from V and 2 bases from J, the junction contained 3 bases not matched to a gene. CDR3 nucleotide sequence: TGTGCCACCAGCAGAGAACCAGGGGGAAACTATGGCTACACCTTC. Translated, it gives CATSREPGGNYGYTF.

The rearrangement uses TRBV6-2 or TRBV6-3 and TRBJ2-6, with a possible D match to TRBD1 (6 bases). The CDR3 sequence is 16 residues long. V was clipped by 5 bases and J by 4 bases, with 15 bases between them. Per germline, CDR1 MNHEY and CDR2 SVGEGT. CDR3 amino acids: CASSQRDTRGANVLTF. The CDR3 region has the DNA TGTGCCAGCAGTCAAAGGGACACAAGAGGGGCCAACGTCCTGACTTTC.

This clone was seen just once. In nucleotides, the CDR3 is TGCGCCAGCAGCCCCAACATCCAAGAGACCCAGTACTTC. Translation: CASSPNIQETQYF. This sequence joins TRBV5-1 and TRBJ2-5; the D is unclear. The CDR3 runs to 13 residues. Germline V lookup: CDR1 SGHRS, CDR2 YFSETQ. V gave up 4 bases and J gave up 1 base, with 8 bases separating them.

In this sample, this clone turned up once. The V and J genes are TRBV19 and TRBJ1-1; 11 positions agree with TRBD1. The germline V gene encodes CDR1 LNHDA and CDR2 SQIVND (reference sequence). CDR3 size: 13 residues. After removal of 11 bases from V and 4 bases from J, the junction contained 6 bases not matched to a gene. The CDR3 protein is CAAKGTGGTEAFF. The CDR3 DNA is TGTGCCGCAAAAGGGACAGGGGGCACTGAAGCTTTCTTT.

The genes are TRBV30 and TRBJ1-3; D remains unclear. Deletions cut 2 bases from V and 1 base from J, with 9 bases between. CDR3 length equals 14 residues. CDR1 is GTSNPN and CDR2 is SVGIG in the germline V gene (reference sequence). The CDR3 here is CAWSPPGSGNTIYF. CDR3 coding DNA: TGTGCCTGGAGTCCCCCAGGATCTGGAAACACCATATATTTT.

This rearrangement joins TRBV6-2 or TRBV6-3 to TRBJ2-2; D may be TRBD2 (5 bases). V was trimmed by 5 bases and J by 2 bases, leaving 12 bases between them. Germline values: CDR1 MNHEY, CDR2 SVGEGT. CDR3 length: 15 residues. The CDR3 DNA follows: TGTGCCAGCAGTCGCACCCGGGGAAACACCGGGGAGCTGTTTTTT. Its translation: CASSRTRGNTGELFF.